The clone carrying this T cell receptor (beta chain) was recorded many times. The antigen remains undetermined. The data were taken from a study of T cell repertoires in cytomegalovirus infection. TCRdb re-analysed the reads in MiXCR, keeping a single row per CDR3 protein. The table records roughly 500,000 distinct CDR3 sequences, about 10% of them present only once. Study-wide findings and caveats: Across the ex vivo response, the dominant clonotypes were HLA-C-restricted CMV-specific TCR beta clonotypes.

Germline V gene data show CDR1 as MGHDK and CDR2 as SYGVNS. CDR3 length: 15 residues. Losses at the gene ends were 3 bases for V and 7 bases for J; bases not matched to a gene: 6. The origin of this receptor is a human donor in good health (CMV status not recorded). Some clones in this sample may be carry-over from other donors' samples. Sequencing was performed on PBMCs. The chain recombines TRBV25-1 with TRBJ1-6, with 7 nucleotides matching TRBD1. In nucleotides, the CDR3 is TGTGCCAGCAGTGACGACAGGGAAGGAAATTCACCCCTCCACTTT. Translated: CASSDDREGNSPLHF. Together with reference TRBV25-1 and TRBJ1-6, the CDR3 gives the full variable domain: EADIYQTPRYLVIGTGKKITLECSQTMGHDKMYWYQQDPGMELHLIHYSYGVNSTEKGDLSSESTVSRIRTEHFPLTLESARPSHTSQYLCASSDDREGNSPLHFGNGTRLTVT.